A selection of T cell receptor beta chains follows, all from one sample in a study of immune evolution from preneoplasia to lung adenocarcinoma. Produced via immunoSEQ multiplex PCR; TCRdb's table is partial and in-frame only. The sample shows fewer than 6,000 clones, more than 75% of them seen only once. The source material was FFPE minimally invasive lung adenocarcinoma tissue. The receptors shown here come from a person aged 55 to 79 with lung adenocarcinoma. CDR3s include the opening cysteine and the closing phenylalanine or tryptophan. The D gene is left open where the match is weak. Clone size, where shown, is once, few, many, or a class for clones that have expanded.

size	D	V	J	DNA	CDR3
.	TRBD1	TRBV7-9	TRBJ1-1	TGTGCCAGCAGACGTACAGGGGACACTGAAGCTTTCTTT	CASRRTGDTEAFF
medium-sized	TRBD1	TRBV9	TRBJ1-2	TGTGCCAGCAGCGCTGGGACAGGCTATGGCTACACCTTC	CASSAGTGYGYTF
once	.	TRBV30	TRBJ1-4	TGTGCCTGGCAGCAGCAGAGTAATGAAAAACTGTTTTTT	CAWQQQSNEKLFF
.	TRBD2	TRBV6-5	TRBJ2-5	TGTGCCAGCAGTGGACTAGCGAATCAAGAGACCCAGTACTTC	CASSGLANQETQYF
.	TRBD1	TRBV6-6	TRBJ2-7	TGTGCCAGCAGCCGGACAGGGGACGAGCAGTACTTC	CASSRTGDEQYF
once	.	TRBV11-3	TRBJ2-5	TGTGCCAGCAGCTTTACTACAGGGCCCCAAGAGACCCAGTACTTC	CASSFTTGPQETQYF
.	.	TRBV9	TRBJ1-2	TGTGCCAGCAGCGCGGGACGGACGAACTATGGCTACACCTTC	CASSAGRTNYGYTF
.	TRBD2	TRBV7-9	TRBJ2-5	TGTGCCAGCAGCTCTTGGACTAGCGGGGGGCGGAAGACCCAGTACTTC	CASSSWTSGGRKTQYF
once	.	TRBV11-2	TRBJ2-2	TGTGCCAGCACCTCGGCACTCTGGTCCTCTCCCGGGGAGCTGTTTTTT	CASTSALWSSPGELFF
once	.	TRBV6-1	TRBJ1-5	TGTGCCAGCAGTGAATATGGGACGGTTAATCAGCCCCAGCATTTT	CASSEYGTVNQPQHF
.	.	TRBV27	TRBJ1-6	TGTGCCAGCAGGATAGAGGGCAGGGGTTTATCACCCCTCCACTTT	CASRIEGRGLSPLHF
few	.	TRBV6-1	TRBJ1-1	TGTGCCAGCAGTGACTCCTGGGCGAGCGCTTTCTTT	CASSDSWASAFF
.	.	TRBV4-1	TRBJ1-1	TGCGCCAGCATAGGCGGAAGGAACACTGAAGCTTTCTTT	CASIGGRNTEAFF
.	.	TRBV9	TRBJ1-1	TGTGCCAGCAGCGTAGACGGGTACACTGAAGCTTTCTTT	CASSVDGYTEAFF
.	.	TRBV6-6	TRBJ2-4	TGTGCCAGCACTTCGTCCATAGCCAAAAACATTCAGTACTTC	CASTSSIAKNIQYF
.	.	TRBV19	TRBJ2-2	TGTGCCAGTCAGCGGGGGACAGAGAACACCGGGGAGCTGTTTTTT	CASQRGTENTGELFF
few	TRBD2	TRBV4-1	TRBJ2-2	TGCGCCAGCAGCCAAGAAGGGAGGGGCGGGGAGCTGTTTTTT	CASSQEGRGGELFF
few	.	TRBV6-5	TRBJ2-1	TGTGCCAGCAGTTATGGGCGCAATGAGCAGTTCTTC	CASSYGRNEQFF
few	.	TRBV30	TRBJ1-1	TGTGCCTGGAGTGTACAGGGCTCGTCTTTCGAAGCTTTCTTT	CAWSVQGSSFEAFF
.	.	TRBV2	TRBJ2-7	TGTGCCAGCAGTATCTCCTACGAGCAGTACTTC	CASSISYEQYF
.	.	TRBV27	TRBJ2-1	TGTGCCAGCAGTTCCGGGGGGCCCTACAATGAGCAGTTCTTC	CASSSGGPYNEQFF
.	TRBD1	TRBV6-5	TRBJ2-1	TGTGCCAGCAGTTCCCGGGACAGGGACTACAATGAGCAGTTCTTC	CASSSRDRDYNEQFF
.	TRBD1	TRBV18	TRBJ1-1	TGTGCCAGCTCACCAGACAGGGGGAACACTGAAGCTTTCTTT	CASSPDRGNTEAFF
.	.	TRBV28	TRBJ2-7	TGTGCCAGCAGGACAGATTTTGGGTACGAGCAGTACTTC	CASRTDFGYEQYF
.	.	TRBV9	TRBJ2-2	TGTGCCAGCAGCCCCCACACCGGGGAGCTGTTTTTT	CASSPHTGELFF
.	TRBD2	TRBV28	TRBJ2-3	TGTGCCAGCAGTCAGCGGGGGAGCACAGATACGCAGTATTTT	CASSQRGSTDTQYF
.	TRBD1	TRBV7-8	TRBJ2-1	TGTGCCAGCAGGCTAACAGGGGGCGAATACAATGAGCAGTTCTTC	CASRLTGGEYNEQFF
few	TRBD1	TRBV5-4	TRBJ1-1	TGTGCCAGCAGCTTGAATAGCGGACAGGGGAACACTGAAGCTTTCTTT	CASSLNSGQGNTEAFF
.	.	TRBV4-1	TRBJ2-3	TGCGCCAGCAGCCCAAGAATTAGGGGTTCGAGCACAGATACGCAGTATTTT	CASSPRIRGSSTDTQYF
.	.	TRBV2	TRBJ1-5	TGTGCCAGCAGTACCGGGACAAGACAGCCCCAGCATTTT	CASSTGTRQPQHF
few	TRBD1	TRBV19	TRBJ2-1	TGTGCCAGTAGGGGACAGGGCAATGAGCAGTTCTTC	CASRGQGNEQFF
.	.	TRBV4-3	TRBJ1-6	TGCGCCAGCAGCCAAAGGACCTCTCGGGGTTATTCTATCTCACCCCTCCACTTT	CASSQRTSRGYSISPLHF
.	.	TRBV7-2	TRBJ2-1	TGTGCCAGCAGCTTAGTGGCGGGGGCCCCGTACAATGAGCAGTTCTTC	CASSLVAGAPYNEQFF
.	.	TRBV6-6	TRBJ2-7	TGTGCCAGCAGGTTCTCGGCCCCCGTTCAGGAGCAGTACTTC	CASRFSAPVQEQYF
once	.	TRBV2	TRBJ2-3	TGTGCCAGCAGGAATCAGGGGTCACTCGATACGCAGTATTTT	CASRNQGSLDTQYF
.	.	TRBV5-6	TRBJ2-1	TGTGCCAGCAGCTTGGTGGGCAACTACAATGAGCAGTTCTTC	CASSLVGNYNEQFF
once	TRBD1	TRBV6-1	TRBJ1-1	TGTGCCAGCAGTTCAGACAGGGGGCTTACTGAAGCTTTCTTT	CASSSDRGLTEAFF
once	TRBD1	TRBV5-1	TRBJ1-6	TGCGCCGGCAGCTTGGGACAGGCGGGCTCACCCCTCCACTTT	CAGSLGQAGSPLHF
.	.	TRBV6-5	TRBJ2-7	TGTGCCAGCAGCAGTCCTGGGACCTATGAGGGGGGCCAGTACTTC	CASSSPGTYEGGQYF
.	.	TRBV5-1	TRBJ2-1	TGCGCCAGCAGCTTGGACGTAAGCTCCTACAATGAGCAGTTCTTC	CASSLDVSSYNEQFF
.	.	TRBV5-1	TRBJ2-5	TGCGCCAGCAGCCCTCAGGGGAGTGGGGAGACCCAGTACTTC	CASSPQGSGETQYF
.	.	TRBV4-3	TRBJ1-2	TGCGCCAGCAGCCAAGAAAGAACGGTACCTAACTATGGCTACACCTTC	CASSQERTVPNYGYTF
.	TRBD1	TRBV18	TRBJ2-7	TGTGCCAGCTCAACGGGACAGGGGTTCTCCTACGAGCAGTACTTC	CASSTGQGFSYEQYF
.	TRBD2	TRBV28	TRBJ2-7	TGTGCCCACTCGGGACTAGCTGCCTACGAGCAGTACTTC	CAHSGLAAYEQYF
.	.	TRBV7-2	TRBJ1-1	TGTGCCAGCAGCTTAGTTGGCGGGAACACTGAAGCTTTCTTT	CASSLVGGNTEAFF
.	TRBD1	TRBV28	TRBJ2-5	TGTGCCAGCTCGGGACAGCAAGAGACCCAGTACTTC	CASSGQQETQYF
.	.	TRBV27	TRBJ2-1	TGTGCCAGCAGTTTCCGGGGATACGAGCAGTTCTTC	CASSFRGYEQFF
.	TRBD2	TRBV9	TRBJ2-1	TGTGCCAGCAGCGTAGGGCTAGCGGGGCCCTTCTACAATGAGCAGTTCTTC	CASSVGLAGPFYNEQFF
.	.	TRBV4-2	TRBJ2-6	TGTGCCAGCAGCCGCGACAACTCTGGGGCCAACGTCCTGACTTTC	CASSRDNSGANVLTF
.	.	TRBV5-1	TRBJ1-4	TGCGCCAGCAGCTTGGGAGGGACGGGGAATGAAAAACTGTTTTTT	CASSLGGTGNEKLFF